This T cell receptor beta chain was captured in a study of post-analysis software for immune sequencing data. Study in general: Secondary progressive, relapsing-remitting and progressive-relapsing multiple sclerosis were among the included disease courses. Study-level results: The study found significantly lower normalized Chao1 diversity in multiple sclerosis patients than in controls. Patients carried several TRBV segments more frequently than controls did, and TRBV5-6, TRBV5-1 and TRBV20-1 were among them.

Looked up from germline, CDR1 is MGHRA and CDR2 is YSYEKL. The ends were cut back, 4 bases at V and 8 bases at J, with 17 bases in the middle. This CDR3 is 14 amino acids long. On this clonotype itself: Its target is not known.

Unique molecular identifiers had been added to the TCR beta cDNA libraries. TCRdb reprocessed the PCR reads with MiXCR, giving one entry per CDR3 protein. The table lists 820,000 or so distinct CDR3 sequences, approximately 50% of them singletons. The sequence was collected from a girl aged 10-17 years with multiple sclerosis. The sample taken for sequencing was blood. J is TRBJ1-2 and V is TRBV4-1; D not certain. The CDR3 nucleotides read TGCGCCAGCAGCCCCGGACGGAGACCGCGGGGCTACACCTTC. Amino acids: CASSPGRRPRGYTF.